What follows are 8 T cell receptor beta chains derived from one specimen sequenced in a study of blood T cell repertoires in COVID-19. Produced via immunoSEQ multiplex PCR; TCRdb's table is partial and in-frame only. The data hold roughly 250,000 clones, with approximately 86% observed a single time. The sample was peripheral blood. These receptors originate from a man aged 40-50 years who had recovered from COVID-19.

The CDR3 DNA is TGTGCCAGCAGTCTTTCGGGACAGGGGAAAAGCAATGAGCAGTTCTTC. Its translation: CASSLSGQGKSNEQFF. The V call is TRBV28, the J call TRBJ2-1, with TRBD1 matching over 10 bases. V lost 5 bases, J lost 6 bases, and 10 bases stayed unmatched. CDR1 MDHEN and CDR2 SYDVKM come from the germline V gene. There are 16 residues in the CDR3. Together with reference TRBV28 and TRBJ2-1, the CDR3 gives the full variable domain: DVKVTQSSRYLVKRTGEKVFLECVQDMDHENMFWYRQDPGLGLRLIYFSYDVKMKEKGDIPEGYSVSREKKERFSLILESASTNQTSMYLCASSLSGQGKSNEQFFGPGTRLTVL.

The genes are TRBV5-1 and TRBJ1-5, with D maybe TRBD1 (5 bases). Germline CDR1 is SGHRS and CDR2 is YFSETQ. Deletions cut 5 bases from V and 3 bases from J, with 9 bases between. The CDR3 consists of 13 residues. In DNA form, the CDR3 reads TGCGCCAGCAGGTCAGGGCACAATCAGCCCCAGCATTTT. It is translated as CASRSGHNQPQHF.

The gene calls are TRBV9 and TRBJ2-2, with TRBD2 matching over 12 bases. Losses at the gene ends were 5 bases for V and 6 bases for J; bases not matched to a gene: 8. The CDR3 is made up of 16 amino acids. CDR1 is SGDLS and CDR2 is YYNGEE in the germline V gene. The CDR3 DNA reads as TGTGCCAGCAGGCCTCTAGCGGGAGGGCCCCCCGGGGAGCTGTTTTTT. The encoded protein is CASRPLAGGPPGELFF.

This sequence joins TRBV7-3 and TRBJ1-2, with 9 bases that match TRBD1. J was trimmed by 8 bases and V by 3 bases; bases with no gene match: 4. There are 13 residues in the CDR3. Per the germline V gene, CDR1 is SGHTA and CDR2 is FQGTGA. The CDR3 is CASSLHRGRGYTF. The CDR3 DNA is TGTGCCAGCAGCTTGCACAGGGGGCGGGGCTACACCTTC.

The rearrangement links TRBV25-1 to TRBJ2-5, with TRBD2 matching 11 bases. Germline V CDR1 and CDR2: MGHDK, SYGVNS. The trim removed 4 bases at V and 5 bases at J, leaving 3 bases unmatched. CDR3 length: 14 residues. DNA of the CDR3: TGTGCCAGCAGTGTAGCGGGGGGGCCGGAGACCCAGTACTTC. Translating it yields CASSVAGGPETQYF.

The V call is TRBV30, the J call TRBJ1-2; 12 positions agree with TRBD1. V gave up 3 bases and J gave up 7 bases; unmatched junction bases: 6. This CDR3 comprises 14 residues. CDR1 GTSNPN and CDR2 SVGIG come from the germline V gene (reference sequence). The CDR3 is CAWSKGQGASGYTF. The CDR3 DNA reads as TGTGCCTGGAGCAAGGGACAGGGGGCCTCTGGCTACACCTTC.

This rearrangement joins TRBV6-5 to TRBJ1-2; 9 nucleotides agree with TRBD1. J was trimmed by 7 bases and V by 2 bases; bases with no gene match: 8. The germline V gene has CDR1 MNHEY and CDR2 SVGAGI. The CDR3 loop spans 15 amino acids. CDR3 sequence (DNA): TGTGCCAGCAGTTACCACGGGACAGGGTCGTTTGGCTACACCTTC. This encodes CASSYHGTGSFGYTF.

J is TRBJ2-1 and V is TRBV6-2 or TRBV6-3; 8 bases are a match to TRBD2. CDR1 and CDR2 (germline): MNHEY, SVGEGT. With V trimmed by 2 bases and J by 5 bases, 8 bases remained unmatched. This CDR3 contains 16 residues. In nucleotides, the CDR3 is TGTGCCAGCAGTTACCCCGGACTAGCCAGAAACAATGAGCAGTTCTTC. It translates to CASSYPGLARNNEQFF.